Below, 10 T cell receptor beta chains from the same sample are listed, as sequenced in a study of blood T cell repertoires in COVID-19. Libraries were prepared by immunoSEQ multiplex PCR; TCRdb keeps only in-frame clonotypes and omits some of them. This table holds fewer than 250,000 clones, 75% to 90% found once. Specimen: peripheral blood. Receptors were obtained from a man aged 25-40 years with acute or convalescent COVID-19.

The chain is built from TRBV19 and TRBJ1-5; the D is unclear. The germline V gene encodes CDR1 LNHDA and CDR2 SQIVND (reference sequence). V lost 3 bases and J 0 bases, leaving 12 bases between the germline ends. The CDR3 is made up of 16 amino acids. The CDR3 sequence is CASSIGGLYSNQPQHF. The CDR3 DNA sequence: TGTGCCAGTAGTATCGGAGGCCTCTATAGCAATCAGCCCCAGCATTTT.

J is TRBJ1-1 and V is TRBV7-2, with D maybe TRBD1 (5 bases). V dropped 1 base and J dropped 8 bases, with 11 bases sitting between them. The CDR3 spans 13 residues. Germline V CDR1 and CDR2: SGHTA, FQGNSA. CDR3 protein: CASSLGGVREAFF. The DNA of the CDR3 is TGTGCCAGCAGCTTAGGGGGGGTTCGGGAAGCTTTCTTT.

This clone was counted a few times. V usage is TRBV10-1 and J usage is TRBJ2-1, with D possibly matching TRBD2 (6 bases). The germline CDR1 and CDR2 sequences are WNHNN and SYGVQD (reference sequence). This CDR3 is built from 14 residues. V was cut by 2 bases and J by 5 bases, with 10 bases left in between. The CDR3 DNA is TGCGCCAGCAGTGAGGGACTAACTAACAATGAGCAGTTCTTC. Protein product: CASSEGLTNNEQFF.

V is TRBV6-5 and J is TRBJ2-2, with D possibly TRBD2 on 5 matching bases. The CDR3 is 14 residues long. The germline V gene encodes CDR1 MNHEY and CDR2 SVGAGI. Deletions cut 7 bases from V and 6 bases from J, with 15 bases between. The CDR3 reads CASTHRGSPGELFF. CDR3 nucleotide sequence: TGTGCCAGCACCCATCGAGGGAGCCCCGGGGAGCTGTTTTTT.

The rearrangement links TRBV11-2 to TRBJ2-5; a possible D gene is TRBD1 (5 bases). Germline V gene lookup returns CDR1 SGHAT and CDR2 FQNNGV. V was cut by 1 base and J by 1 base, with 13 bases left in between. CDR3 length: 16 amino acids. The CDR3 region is CASSLVTGVRQETQYF. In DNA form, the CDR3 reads TGTGCCAGCAGCTTAGTAACAGGAGTCCGCCAAGAGACCCAGTACTTC.

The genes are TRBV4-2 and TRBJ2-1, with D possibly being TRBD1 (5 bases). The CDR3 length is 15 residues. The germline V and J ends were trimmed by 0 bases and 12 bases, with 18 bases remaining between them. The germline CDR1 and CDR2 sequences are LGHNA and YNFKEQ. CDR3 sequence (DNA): TGTGCCAGCAGCCAAGATCGAAACAGGAATTCGGGGCAGTTCTTC. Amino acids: CASSQDRNRNSGQFF.

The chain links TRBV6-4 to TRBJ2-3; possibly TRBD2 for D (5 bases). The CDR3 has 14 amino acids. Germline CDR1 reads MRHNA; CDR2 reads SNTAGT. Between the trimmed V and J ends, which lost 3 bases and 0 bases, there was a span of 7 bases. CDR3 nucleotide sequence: TGTGCCAGCAGTGAGCAGCGGAGCACAGATACGCAGTATTTT. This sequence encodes CASSEQRSTDTQYF.

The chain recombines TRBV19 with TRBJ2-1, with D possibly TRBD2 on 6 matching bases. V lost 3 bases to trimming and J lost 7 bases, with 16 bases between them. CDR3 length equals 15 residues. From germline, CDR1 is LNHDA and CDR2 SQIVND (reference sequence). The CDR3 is CASSIGGSFSNEQFF. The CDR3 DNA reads TGTGCCAGTAGTATCGGAGGGAGCTTTTCGAATGAGCAGTTCTTC.

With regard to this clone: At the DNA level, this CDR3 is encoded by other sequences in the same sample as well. CDR3 region: CASSLTGDNQPQHF. In DNA, the CDR3 is TGTGCCAGCAGCTTGACAGGCGACAATCAGCCCCAGCATTTT. The V and J genes are TRBV5-5 and TRBJ1-5; D is perhaps TRBD1 (5 bases). Germline V lookup: CDR1 SGHKS, CDR2 YYEKEE (reference sequence). The CDR3 has 14 residues. V was pared by 1 base and J by 3 bases, with 8 bases between.

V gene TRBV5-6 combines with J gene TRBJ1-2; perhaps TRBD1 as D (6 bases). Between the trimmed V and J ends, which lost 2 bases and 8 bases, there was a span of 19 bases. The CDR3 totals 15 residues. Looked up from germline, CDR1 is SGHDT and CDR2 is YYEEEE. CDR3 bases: TGTGCCAGCAGCTTTCCGGGCCAGCCACAGGGAGGCTACACCTTC. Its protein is CASSFPGQPQGGYTF.